A selection of T cell receptor beta chains follows, all from one sample in a study of cytomegalovirus exposure and HLA in healthy donors. Using immunoSEQ multiplex PCR, the repertoire was profiled, and TCRdb retains in-frame clones only, with some absent. Among some 80,000 clones listed, about four fifths were seen once. Sequenced material: PBMCs. These receptors all stem from a man younger than 35 in good health and CMV-seropositive. CDR3s include the opening cysteine and the closing phenylalanine or tryptophan. A D gene is named only where the DNA matches it firmly. Clone size appears in some rows only: once, few, many, or a class for an expanded clone.

NA	TRBJ2-7	TRBV6-1	TRBD2	CASSPLAGEDYEQYF	TGTGCCAGCAGTCCATTAGCGGGAGAGGACTACGAGCAGTACTTC
NA	TRBJ1-1	TRBV28	NA	CASTDSLNTEAFF	TGTGCCAGCACCGACAGTCTGAACACTGAAGCTTTCTTT
NA	TRBJ2-1	TRBV6-5	TRBD2	CASSFLRLAPLNEQFF	TGTGCCAGCAGTTTCCTAAGACTAGCGCCGCTCAATGAGCAGTTCTTC
few	TRBJ2-1	TRBV2	TRBD2	CASSLTGTSSNEQFF	TGTGCCAGCAGCCTCACCGGGACTAGTTCTAATGAGCAGTTCTTC
once	TRBJ2-3	TRBV7-2	TRBD2	CASRKEGTSGRDTQYF	TGTGCCAGCAGAAAAGAGGGGACTAGCGGGAGAGATACGCAGTATTTT
NA	TRBJ2-3	TRBV28	NA	CASSFAPSTDTQYF	TGTGCCAGCAGTTTCGCGCCCAGCACAGATACGCAGTATTTT
few	TRBJ1-5	TRBV21-1	NA	CASSTDRAWPQHF	TGTGCCAGCAGCACGGACAGGGCCTGGCCCCAGCATTTT
NA	TRBJ2-7	TRBV4-1	TRBD2	CASSHRLAASYEQYF	TGCGCCAGCAGCCACCGACTAGCGGCCTCCTACGAGCAGTACTTC
once	TRBJ2-5	TRBV9	NA	CASSVGGAQETQYF	TGTGCCAGCAGCGTAGGCGGAGCACAAGAGACCCAGTACTTC
NA	TRBJ1-5	TRBV28	NA	CASSIGQGNQPQHF	TGTGCCAGCAGTATTGGGCAGGGCAATCAGCCCCAGCATTTT
NA	TRBJ2-7	TRBV5-6	TRBD1	CASSRGGAYYEQYF	TGTGCCAGCAGCCGAGGGGGCGCATACTACGAGCAGTACTTC
NA	TRBJ2-1	TRBV23-1	TRBD2	CASSRSRGGSSYNEQFF	TGCGCCAGCAGCCGCTCCCGGGGCGGGAGCTCCTACAATGAGCAGTTCTTC
NA	TRBJ1-3	TRBV7-8	TRBD1	CASSRQGARGNTIYF	TGTGCCAGCAGTAGACAGGGGGCGCGAGGAAACACCATATATTTT
NA	TRBJ1-4	TRBV9	TRBD1	CASGGLTGGKLFF	TGTGCCAGCGGCGGGTTGACAGGGGGGAAACTGTTTTTT
NA	TRBJ1-3	TRBV10-2	NA	CASSDGRGNSGNTIYF	TGCGCCAGCAGTGACGGGCGGGGGAACTCTGGAAACACCATATATTTT
NA	TRBJ1-1	TRBV27	TRBD1	CASGTGVYPVTEAFF	TGTGCCAGCGGGACAGGGGTTTATCCCGTCACTGAAGCTTTCTTT
few	TRBJ2-7	TRBV11-2	NA	CASSFSYEQYF	TGTGCCAGCAGCTTCTCTTACGAGCAGTACTTC
NA	TRBJ2-1	TRBV7-3	NA	CASSSKQGYEQFF	TGTGCCAGCAGCTCTAAACAGGGCTATGAGCAGTTCTTC
NA	TRBJ2-7	TRBV7-9	TRBD1	CASSPGTGATYEQYF	TGTGCCAGCAGCCCAGGGACAGGCGCCACCTACGAGCAGTACTTC
NA	TRBJ2-5	TRBV7-9	NA	CASSLDGGPETQYF	TGTGCCAGCAGCTTAGATGGGGGCCCCGAGACCCAGTACTTC
NA	TRBJ2-2	TRBV5-1	TRBD1	CASSPYVTGGATGELFF	TGCGCCAGCAGCCCGTATGTGACAGGGGGCGCGACCGGGGAGCTGTTTTTT
NA	TRBJ2-7	TRBV13	TRBD2	CASSLTSASYEQYF	TGTGCCAGCAGCCTAACTAGCGCTTCCTACGAGCAGTACTTC
NA	TRBJ2-7	TRBV6-5	NA	CASSFGASYEQYF	TGTGCCAGCAGTTTTGGGGCCTCCTACGAGCAGTACTTC
NA	TRBJ2-7	TRBV9	TRBD2	CASSISGSLNEQYF	TGTGCCAGCTCCATTAGCGGGAGCCTCAACGAGCAGTACTTC
once	TRBJ1-2	TRBV28	NA	CASRLSTVHGYTF	TGTGCCAGCAGACTTTCGACAGTTCATGGCTACACCTTC
NA	TRBJ2-7	TRBV15	NA	CATTSSTKGSYEQYF	TGTGCCACCACCTCCTCGACTAAGGGATCCTACGAGCAGTACTTC
NA	TRBJ2-5	TRBV19	TRBD2	CASTETKISGLAGVETQYF	TGTGCCAGTACCGAGACGAAAATATCGGGACTAGCGGGAGTAGAGACCCAGTACTTC
once	TRBJ2-5	TRBV6-5	NA	CASSFPARETQYF	TGTGCCAGCAGTTTCCCCGCCCGGGAGACCCAGTACTTC
NA	TRBJ2-1	TRBV7-8	NA	CASSLFSGSSYNEQFF	TGTGCCAGCAGCTTATTTTCCGGGAGCTCCTACAATGAGCAGTTCTTC
NA	TRBJ1-1	TRBV29-1	NA	CSAAGLWDTEGDTEAFF	TGCAGCGCGGCCGGCCTTTGGGACACCGAAGGTGACACTGAAGCTTTCTTT
many	TRBJ1-1	TRBV6-5	NA	CASSLTGPPTEAFF	TGTGCCAGCAGTTTGACAGGCCCCCCCACTGAAGCTTTCTTT
NA	TRBJ2-1	TRBV6-1	TRBD2	CASSGLAGVLFNEQFF	TGTGCCAGCAGTGGGTTAGCGGGAGTTTTGTTCAATGAGCAGTTCTTC
NA	TRBJ1-2	TRBV27	TRBD1	CASSSRTGGVRYTF	TGTGCCAGCAGTTCCCGGACAGGGGGGGTACGCTACACCTTC
NA	TRBJ2-1	TRBV25-1	TRBD2	CASSEPREGDNEQFF	TGTGCCAGCAGTGAACCGAGGGAGGGAGACAATGAGCAGTTCTTC
NA	TRBJ1-2	TRBV4-1	NA	CASSQAQLYGYTF	TGCGCCAGCAGCCAAGCTCAACTCTATGGCTACACCTTC
few	TRBJ2-1	TRBV10-3	NA	CAISETGSYNEQFF	TGTGCCATCAGTGAGACAGGGTCCTACAATGAGCAGTTCTTC
NA	TRBJ2-1	TRBV5-8	TRBD2	CASSLSILAGGADLDNEQFF	TGTGCCAGCAGCTTGTCCATACTAGCGGGAGGGGCGGACCTTGACAATGAGCAGTTCTTC
NA	TRBJ1-2	TRBV28	TRBD1	CASSPLVGTGDGYTF	TGTGCCAGCAGTCCCCTAGTCGGGACAGGGGATGGCTACACCTTC
once	TRBJ1-5	TRBV21-1	NA	CAPKQADQPQHF	TGTGCCCCGAAACAGGCCGATCAGCCCCAGCATTTT
NA	TRBJ2-7	TRBV7-3	NA	CASSLSVYEQYF	TGTGCCAGCAGCTTGTCCGTCTACGAGCAGTACTTC
NA	TRBJ2-3	TRBV4-1	NA	CASSHSGTDTQYF	TGCGCCAGCAGCCATAGCGGCACAGATACGCAGTATTTT
few	TRBJ2-2	TRBV10-3	NA	CAITPGLMNTGELFF	TGTGCCATCACCCCGGGACTGATGAACACCGGGGAGCTGTTTTTT
few	TRBJ2-7	TRBV5-1	NA	CASSLVSRNYEQYF	TGCGCCAGCAGCTTGGTGTCTAGGAACTACGAGCAGTACTTC
NA	TRBJ2-7	TRBV7-2	TRBD1	CASSFSHSWTGSYEQYF	TGTGCCAGCAGCTTTAGTCACTCCTGGACAGGGTCCTACGAGCAGTACTTC
NA	TRBJ1-2	TRBV5-1	TRBD1	CASSLVGTGAGYTF	TGCGCCAGCAGCTTGGTTGGGACAGGGGCTGGCTACACCTTC
NA	TRBJ2-3	TRBV2	TRBD2	CASGRGRTDTQYF	TGTGCCAGCGGGCGCGGGAGAACAGATACGCAGTATTTT
NA	TRBJ2-7	TRBV5-5	NA	CASSLVRAYEQYF	TGTGCCAGCAGCTTGGTCCGGGCCTACGAGCAGTACTTC
many	TRBJ2-1	TRBV10-3	TRBD2	CAIRESGRAVNSYNEQFF	TGTGCCATCAGGGAAAGCGGGAGGGCCGTCAACTCCTACAATGAGCAGTTCTTC
NA	TRBJ1-2	TRBV29-1	NA	CSAHRRGGYTF	TGCAGCGCCCACCGACGGGGAGGCTACACCTTC
NA	TRBJ1-1	TRBV27	NA	CASRQQENTEAFF	TGTGCCAGCAGACAACAGGAAAACACTGAAGCTTTCTTT